The 2 T cell receptor beta chains below come from one sample, sequenced in a study of T cell repertoires in ileal Crohn's disease. The protocol was immunoSEQ multiplex PCR, while the TCRdb copy is restricted to in-frame clones and leaves out a portion. Of approximately 27,000 clones detected, 80% to 85% appear once; the ten largest clones hold around 5.6%. Specimen: ileal tissue. The receptor source for this set is an adult with Crohn's disease.

CDR3 DNA sequence: TGTGCCTGGACCGAGGGGGTTTCCTCTGGAAACACCATATATTTT. The encoded protein is CAWTEGVSSGNTIYF. The genes are TRBV30 and TRBJ1-3, with D perhaps matching TRBD1 (6 bases). V was cut by 4 bases and J by 0 bases, with 13 bases left in between. This CDR3 is built from 15 residues. The germline CDR1 and CDR2 sequences are GTSNPN and SVGIG (reference sequence).

The chain carries TRBV10-3 and TRBJ2-1, with TRBD2 matching over 8 bases. CDR3 length equals 14 residues. CDR1 is ENHRY and CDR2 is SYGVKD in the germline V gene. The J segment lost 7 bases and the V segment lost 4 bases, leaving 6 bases of the junction unmatched. The CDR3 DNA reads as TGTGCCATCAGTGGAATAGCGGGGAGGAATGAGCAGTTCTTC. Translating it yields CAISGIAGRNEQFF.